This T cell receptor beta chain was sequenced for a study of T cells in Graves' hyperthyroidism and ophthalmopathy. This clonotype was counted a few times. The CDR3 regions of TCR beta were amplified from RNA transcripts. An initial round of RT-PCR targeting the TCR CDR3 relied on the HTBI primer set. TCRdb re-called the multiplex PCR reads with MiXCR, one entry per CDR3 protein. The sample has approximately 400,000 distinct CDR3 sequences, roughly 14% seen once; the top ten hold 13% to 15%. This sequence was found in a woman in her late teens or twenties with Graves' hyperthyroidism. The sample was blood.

The CDR3 loop reads CASSFGGRPPTF. The CDR3 DNA is TGTGCCAGCAGCTTCGGAGGGAGACCCCCGACTTTC. The chain uses TRBV11-3 and TRBJ2-6, with D perhaps TRBD2 (6 bases). V lost 3 bases, J lost 18 bases, and 15 bases lay in between. The germline V gene encodes CDR1 SGHNT and CDR2 YENEEA. This CDR3 spans 12 amino acids.